This section outlines one T cell receptor beta chain sequence together with its context. For the second PCR, which ran for roughly 7 to 11 cycles, a sample-barcoded 5' primer and a J-beta primer mix were used. A single record per CDR3 protein comes from TCRdb applying MiXCR to the 5' RACE reads. This sample has approximately 1.5 million distinct CDR3 sequences, with about 31% found just once. The data were taken from a study of blood T cells in healthy people across ages. This CDR3 has 13 amino acids. CDR1 MNHEY and CDR2 SVGAGI come from the germline V gene. Trimming took 2 bases from V and 7 from J, leaving 9 bases between them.

The clonotype was recovered from a woman in her thirties in good health. Material for sequencing was blood. This chain joins TRBV6-5 and TRBJ1-5, with D maybe TRBD1 (5 bases). The DNA for the CDR3 is TGTGCCAGCAGTTACAGCGCAGGGCAGCCCCAGCATTTT. Translated: CASSYSAGQPQHF.